The next 29 T cell receptor beta chains were all read from a single sample in a study of cytomegalovirus exposure and HLA in healthy donors. With 60 Vbeta and 13 Jbeta primers, the PCR was carried out. This table comes from immunoSEQ multiplex PCR, and its TCRdb copy is limited to in-frame clones, with some not included. The sample contains some 120,000 clones, around three quarters of which appear only once. The sample comprised PBMCs. Every receptor here comes from a man aged 30-40 years in good health and CMV-seronegative.

This clone was detected only a few times. Within the sample, other DNA sequences also encode this same CDR3. V gene TRBV29-1 combines with J gene TRBJ2-7, with 15 bases aligning to TRBD2. Germline loops: CDR1 SQVTM, CDR2 ANQGSEA. Trimming cost V 0 bases and J 1 base; bases outside gene matches: 7. CDR3 size: 18 residues. The CDR3 bases are TGCAGCGTTGAAGATCCCGAGGGACTAGCGGGAGGTTCCTACGAGCAGTACTTC. Translating it yields CSVEDPEGLAGGSYEQYF.

The chain recombines TRBV7-9 with TRBJ2-1; the match to TRBD2 covers 11 bases. V trimming: 1 base; J trimming: 8 bases; junction bases outside the gene matches: 4. The CDR3 covers 15 residues. The germline V gene encodes CDR1 SEHNR and CDR2 FQNEAQ (reference sequence). This CDR3 reads CASSLVAGGPHEQFF. CDR3 sequence (DNA): TGTGCCAGCAGCTTAGTAGCGGGAGGGCCCCATGAGCAGTTCTTC.

Written as DNA, the CDR3 is TGTGCCAGCAGCCTTACACCGACCTACGAGCAGTACTTC. Amino acid sequence: CASSLTPTYEQYF. The chain recombines TRBV27 with TRBJ2-7, with D uncertain. The V end lost 6 bases, the J end lost 2 bases, and 11 bases lay between the germline ends. Germline assignment: CDR1 MNHEY and CDR2 SMNVEV (reference sequence). CDR3 length: 13 residues.

The chain uses TRBV18 and TRBJ1-4; D is perhaps TRBD1 (5 bases). The CDR3 covers 14 residues. Trimming removed 2 bases from V and 4 bases from J, with 8 bases in between. Per the germline V gene, CDR1 is KGHSH and CDR2 is LQKENI. The chain's CDR3 is CASSPAGNNEKLFF. In DNA, the CDR3 is TGTGCCAGCTCACCAGCAGGGAATAATGAAAAACTGTTTTTT.

The chain couples TRBV7-2 to TRBJ2-1; 15 nucleotides agree with TRBD2. J lost 3 bases, V lost 5 bases, and 5 bases had no gene match. The germline CDR1 and CDR2 sequences are SGHTA and FQGNSA. The CDR3 runs to 17 residues. CDR3 DNA sequence: TGTGCCAGCAGCCAGGGACTAGCGGGAGGTTACTACAATGAGCAGTTCTTC. It codes for CASSQGLAGGYYNEQFF.

This clone was seen only a few times. The chain uses TRBV9 and TRBJ1-1, with TRBD1 matching 7 bases. The germline CDR1 and CDR2 sequences are SGDLS and YYNGEE. This CDR3 is 15 amino acids long. J gave up 1 base and V 3 bases, and 6 bases lay outside the gene matches. The CDR3 DNA sequence: TGTGCCAGCAGCGCTGGACAGGTATCGAACACTGAAGCTTTCTTT. This codes for CASSAGQVSNTEAFF. The full variable domain, rest sourced from reference TRBV9 and TRBJ1-1, is DSGVTQTPKHLITATGQRVTLRCSPRSGDLSVYWYQQSLDQGLQFLIQYYNGEERAKGNILERFSAQQFPDLHSELNLSSLELGDSALYFCASSAGQVSNTEAFFGQGTRLTVV.

The chain has TRBV7-9 and TRBJ2-7, with 10 bases aligning to TRBD1. In germline, CDR1 is SEHNR, CDR2 FQNEAQ (reference sequence). Trimming took 4 bases from V and 2 from J; bases not matched to a gene: 8. CDR3 length equals 16 residues. The CDR3, as DNA: TGTGCCAGCAGCTCCGCGGGGACAGGGGCTCCCTACGAGCAGTACTTC. As protein: CASSSAGTGAPYEQYF. Full variable domain (rest looked up from reference TRBV7-9 and TRBJ2-7): DTGVSQNPRHKITKRGQNVTFRCDPISEHNRLYWYRQTLGQGPEFLTYFQNEAQLEKSRLLSDRFSAERPKGSFSTLEIQRTEQGDSAMYLCASSSAGTGAPYEQYFGPGTRLTVT.

Only one count was recorded for this clone. The chain joins TRBV7-3 to TRBJ2-1, with TRBD2 identical over 15 bases. The CDR3 covers 16 residues. CDR1 SGHTA and CDR2 FQGTGA come from the germline V gene. J lost 4 bases, V lost 4 bases, and 2 bases had no gene match. The CDR3 DNA reads TGTGCCAGCAGCTCAGGACTAGCGGGAGGGTACAATGAGCAGTTCTTC. It is translated as CASSSGLAGGYNEQFF.

The chain combines TRBV6-1 with TRBJ2-1; 9 bases fit TRBD2. Trimming took 0 bases from V and 8 from J; bases not matched to a gene: 5. This CDR3 has 15 amino acids. CDR1 MNHNS and CDR2 SASEGT come from the germline V gene. DNA of the CDR3: TGTGCCAGCAGTGAAGCTAGCGGGAGTTTGTATGAGCAGTTCTTC. Protein sequence: CASSEASGSLYEQFF.

The chain combines TRBV7-2 with TRBJ2-5; 8 bases agree with TRBD2. CDR3 length: 16 amino acids. V was pared by 3 bases and J by 5 bases, with 11 bases of the junction left unmatched. Per the germline V gene, CDR1 is SGHTA and CDR2 is FQGNSA. The CDR3 region has the DNA TGTGCCAGCAGCTTGGTAGCGGGACGTAGGGAGGAGACCCAGTACTTC. It is translated as CASSLVAGRREETQYF.

In this sample, this clone turned up once. The CDR3 region has the DNA TGCGCCAGCAGCCCCGCAGGGATCCATGGCTACACCTTC. Its translation: CASSPAGIHGYTF. The rearrangement joins TRBV5-1 to TRBJ1-2, with a tentative D call TRBD1 (5 bases). Germline assignment: CDR1 SGHRS and CDR2 YFSETQ. The CDR3 runs 13 residues. Trimming took 4 bases from V and 6 from J, leaving 13 bases between them.

This chain connects TRBV18 to TRBJ2-7, with D tentatively TRBD1 (6 bases). V was shortened by 2 bases and J by 4 bases, with 12 bases between the two germline ends. The germline gives CDR1 KGHSH, CDR2 LQKENI. This CDR3 comprises 14 residues. CDR3 protein: CASSPGKGGYEQYF. CDR3 nucleotides: TGTGCCAGCTCACCAGGGAAAGGGGGTTACGAGCAGTACTTC.

This chain joins TRBV10-3 and TRBJ2-7; TRBD1 aligns across 8 bases. From germline, CDR1 is ENHRY and CDR2 SYGVKD. The CDR3 extends over 16 amino acids. V was clipped by 0 bases and J by 1 base; unmatched bases: 5. The DNA for the CDR3 is TGTGCCATCAGTGAGTCCGGTGGGGACAGGTCCTACGAGCAGTACTTC. Translation: CAISESGGDRSYEQYF.

This rearrangement joins TRBV30 to TRBJ1-1; no definite D call. The CDR3 sequence is 14 residues long. Looked up from germline, CDR1 is GTSNPN and CDR2 is SVGIG (reference sequence). V lost 6 bases, J lost 3 bases, and 17 bases lay in between. The CDR3: CACHVRDPDTEAFF. Here the CDR3 DNA reads TGTGCCTGCCACGTGAGGGATCCGGACACTGAAGCTTTCTTT.

The sample holds a few counts of this clone. V gene TRBV4-1 combines with J gene TRBJ2-7, with D possibly being TRBD1 (6 bases). CDR3 length equals 15 residues. Germline V CDR1 and CDR2: MGHRA, YSYEKL. V lost 0 bases, J lost 1 base, and 10 bases lay in between. The CDR3 reads CASSQEAQGSYEQYF. CDR3 bases: TGCGCCAGCAGCCAAGAGGCTCAGGGGTCCTACGAGCAGTACTTC.

The chain joins TRBV6-1 to TRBJ2-3; 9 bases line up with TRBD1. The ends lost 5 bases at V and 2 bases at J; junction bases unmatched: 5. This CDR3 spans 15 amino acids. The germline V gene has CDR1 MNHNS and CDR2 SASEGT. This CDR3 reads CASSSRDRVTDTQYF. The CDR3 coding sequence is TGTGCCAGCAGTTCACGGGACAGGGTCACAGATACGCAGTATTTT.

The rearrangement joins TRBV28 to TRBJ1-5, with D possibly being TRBD1 (6 bases). Germline loops: CDR1 MDHEN, CDR2 SYDVKM. The CDR3 is 15 residues long. V was pared by 3 bases and J by 4 bases, with 13 bases between. The CDR3 sequence: CASSLHTGRNQPQHF. The DNA for the CDR3 is TGTGCCAGCAGTTTGCATACAGGGAGAAATCAGCCCCAGCATTTT.

This clone was picked up a small number of times. The rearrangement links TRBV7-9 to TRBJ2-1, with D maybe TRBD1 (7 bases). This CDR3 has 13 amino acids. Per germline, CDR1 SEHNR and CDR2 FQNEAQ (reference sequence). V was trimmed by 5 bases and J by 9 bases, leaving 14 bases between them. DNA for the CDR3: TGTGCCAGCAGCCCAGGGGGAGGTGGTGAGCAGTTCTTC. This sequence encodes CASSPGGGGEQFF.

V is TRBV29-1 and J is TRBJ1-5; D unclear. The ends were cut back, 3 bases at V and 3 bases at J, with 12 bases in the middle. From germline, CDR1 is SQVTM and CDR2 ANQGSEA. The CDR3 totals 14 residues. In DNA form, the CDR3 reads TGCAGCGTTGAGACGGGGTTGTCCAATCAGCCCCAGCATTTT. Translated: CSVETGLSNQPQHF. Complete variable domain (other parts from reference TRBV29-1 and TRBJ1-5): SAVISQKPSRDICQRGTSLTIQCQVDSQVTMMFWYRQQPGQSLTLIATANQGSEATYESGFVIDKFPISRPNLTFSTLTVSNMSPEDSSIYLCSVETGLSNQPQHFGDGTRLSIL.

This chain uses TRBV27 with TRBJ2-5, with a tentative D call TRBD1 (6 bases). V was cut by 5 bases and J by 5 bases, with 12 bases left in between. CDR1 and CDR2 (germline): MNHEY, SMNVEV (reference sequence). The length of the CDR3 is 13 residues. The CDR3 region has the DNA TGTGCCAGCAGTCCACAGGGTCGGGAGACCCAGTACTTC. Translation: CASSPQGRETQYF.

J is TRBJ2-1 and V is TRBV27; 8 nucleotides line up with TRBD2. The CDR3 is 16 amino acids. Per germline, CDR1 MNHEY and CDR2 SMNVEV (reference sequence). The V segment lost 2 bases and the J segment 3 bases; nucleotides outside the gene matches: 6. CDR3 in DNA: TGTGCCAGCAGTTTAAGGTTAGCGGGGCTCTACAATGAGCAGTTCTTC. This codes for CASSLRLAGLYNEQFF.

The V call is TRBV5-4, the J call TRBJ1-1; D is possibly TRBD1 (5 bases). Germline V gene sequence: CDR1 SGHNT, CDR2 YYREEE (reference sequence). V lost 0 bases to trimming and J lost 6 bases, with 21 bases between them. This CDR3 region has 17 residues. The CDR3 loop reads CASSLGGGRGEIPEAFF. The CDR3 DNA is TGTGCCAGCAGCTTGGGGGGTGGAAGGGGCGAAATCCCTGAAGCTTTCTTT.

The chain combines TRBV7-6 with TRBJ2-2, with D perhaps matching TRBD1 (6 bases). CDR3 size: 17 residues. Germline CDR1 SGHVS, CDR2 FNYEAQ. Trimming pared 3 bases from V and 6 bases from J, leaving 20 bases between. The CDR3 sequence is CASSLGPDWQGPGELFF. As DNA, the CDR3 is TGTGCCAGCAGCTTGGGGCCAGACTGGCAGGGGCCCGGGGAGCTGTTTTTT.

There are a few counts of this clone. The chain joins TRBV4-3 to TRBJ1-2; D possibly corresponds to TRBD1 (6 bases). This CDR3 spans 15 amino acids. Germline CDR1 reads LGHNA; CDR2 reads YSLEER. The V end was cut by 0 bases, the J end by 2 bases, with 10 bases between. In DNA form, the CDR3 reads TGCGCCAGCAGCCAAGATCCCACAGGGAACTATGGCTACACCTTC. Amino acid sequence: CASSQDPTGNYGYTF.

The chain couples TRBV21-1 to TRBJ2-7; the table's TRBD2 call for D was not verified on the DNA. TRBV21-1 is labeled a pseudogene. This CDR3 has 18 amino acids. CDR3 bases: TGTGCCAGCAGCCCACGGGTGGTTTTACGCCGGTACCACTACGAGCAGTACTTC. Translated, it gives CASSPRVVLRRYHYEQYF.

The rearrangement joins TRBV19 to TRBJ1-1; D gene unclear. The germline gives CDR1 LNHDA, CDR2 SQIVND (reference sequence). CDR3 size: 18 residues. Between the trimmed V and J ends, which lost 5 bases and 0 bases, there was a span of 22 bases. For the CDR3, the DNA is TGTGCCAGTAGTGCAATCGGTTACCTCGGAGGAATGAACACTGAAGCTTTCTTT. As protein: CASSAIGYLGGMNTEAFF.

The V and J genes are TRBV7-9 and TRBJ2-3; tentative D call: TRBD2 (6 bases). Germline values: CDR1 SEHNR, CDR2 FQNEAQ (reference sequence). V lost 2 bases to trimming and J lost 4 bases, with 19 bases between them. CDR3 length: 17 residues. In DNA, the CDR3 is TGTGCCAGCAGCTTAAACTTCGCGGGATTAACCTCAGATACGCAGTATTTT. It codes for CASSLNFAGLTSDTQYF.

The gene calls are TRBV28 and TRBJ2-4; 8 bases fit TRBD2. Per the germline V gene, CDR1 is MDHEN and CDR2 is SYDVKM. The CDR3 extends over 16 amino acids. V shed 7 bases and J 2 bases; nucleotides not matched to a gene: 10. The CDR3 sequence is CASTPGGAATKNIQYF. The CDR3, as DNA: TGTGCCAGCACTCCGGGAGGGGCCGCTACCAAAAACATTCAGTACTTC.

The chain carries TRBV2 and TRBJ2-2, with no clear D. V was clipped by 8 bases and J by 1 base, with 11 bases between them. Germline V CDR1 and CDR2: SNHLY, FYNNEI. This CDR3 is built from 14 residues. The chain's CDR3 is CASSGAENTGELFF. CDR3 nucleotide sequence: TGTGCCAGCTCTGGCGCGGAGAACACCGGGGAGCTGTTTTTT. Full variable domain (missing parts from reference TRBV2 and TRBJ2-2): EPEVTQTPSHQVTQMGQEVILRCVPISNHLYFYWYRQILGQKVEFLVSFYNNEISEKSEIFDDQFSVERPDGSNFTLKIRSTKLEDSAMYFCASSGAENTGELFFGEGSRLTVL.